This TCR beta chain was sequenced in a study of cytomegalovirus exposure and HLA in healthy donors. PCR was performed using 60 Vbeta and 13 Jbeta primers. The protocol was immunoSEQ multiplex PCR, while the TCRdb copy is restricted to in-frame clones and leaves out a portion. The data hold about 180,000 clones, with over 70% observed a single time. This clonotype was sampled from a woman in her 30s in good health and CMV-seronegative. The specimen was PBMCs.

CDR3 DNA sequence: TGTGCCAGCAGTGAAGGAGGGGAGACCCAGTACTTC. Its protein product is CASSEGGETQYF. The rearrangement links TRBV25-1 to TRBJ2-5; a possible D gene is TRBD2 (6 bases). CDR3 length: 12 amino acids. The germline V gene encodes CDR1 MGHDK and CDR2 SYGVNS. Trimming took 2 bases from V and 5 from J, leaving 6 bases between them.